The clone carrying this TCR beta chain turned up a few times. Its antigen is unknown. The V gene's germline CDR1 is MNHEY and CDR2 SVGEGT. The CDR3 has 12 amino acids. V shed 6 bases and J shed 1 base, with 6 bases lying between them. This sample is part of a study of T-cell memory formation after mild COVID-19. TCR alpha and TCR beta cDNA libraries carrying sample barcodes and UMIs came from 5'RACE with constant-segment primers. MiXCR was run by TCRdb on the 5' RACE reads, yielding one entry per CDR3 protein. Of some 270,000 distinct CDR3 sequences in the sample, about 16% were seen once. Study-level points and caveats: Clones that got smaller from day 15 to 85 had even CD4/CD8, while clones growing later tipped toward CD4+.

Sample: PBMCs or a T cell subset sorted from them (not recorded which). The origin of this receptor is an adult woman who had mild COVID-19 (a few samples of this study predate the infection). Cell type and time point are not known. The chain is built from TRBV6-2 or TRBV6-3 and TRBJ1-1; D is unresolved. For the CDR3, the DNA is TGTGCCAGCAGATACCAGAACACTGAAGCTTTCTTT. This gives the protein CASRYQNTEAFF.